The 5 T cell receptor beta chains in this list originate from one sample, sequenced in a study of molecular identifiers for immune sequencing clone quantification (dated by TCRdb to 2016 to 2019). The method behind the library was PCR. Instrument on record: NextSeq 500. The raw public data were reprocessed by TCRdb itself: fastp quality trimming at Q25, MiXCR clonotype calling, in-frame beta chains only. Under each unique CDR3 protein, matching rows form one entry showing the most common genes and DNA. Across this sample there are roughly 100,000 distinct CDR3 sequences, with 30% to 45% seen only once. The ten top clones hold around a tenth of the sample. The sample taken for sequencing was naive CD8+ T cells from blood, with Jurkat cell RNA spiked in. Read against the paper, the sample's cell subset or site label means: FACS-sorted CD8+CD4-CCR7+CD45RA+ naive T cells. The receptors were gathered from a human donor in good health. Some libraries in this study had Jurkat cell RNA spiked in.

This clonotype was detected only a few times. The chain couples TRBV7-2 to TRBJ1-1; 7 positions match TRBD1. Germline lookup yields CDR1 SGHTA and CDR2 FQGNSA. V trimming: 2 bases; J trimming: 6 bases; junction bases outside the gene matches: 6. CDR3 length equals 14 residues. This CDR3 reads CASSLPTGLSEAFF. The DNA of the CDR3 is TGTGCCAGCAGCTTACCGACAGGGCTTTCTGAAGCTTTCTTT.

About this clonotype itself: This CDR3 fails to terminate in the conserved phenylalanine or tryptophan, so it likely reflects a read error. This rearrangement joins TRBV28 to TRBJ2-1; TRBD2 matches 12 bases. V dropped 5 bases and J dropped 7; count of bases not matched to a gene: 12. The CDR3 is 17 residues long. The V gene's germline CDR1 is MDHEN and CDR2 SYDVKM. CDR3 in DNA: TGTGCCAGCAGTCTCCCCCCGACTAGCGGGAGAAGGAATGAGCAGTTCCTC. This codes for CASSLPPTSGRRNEQFL.

About this clonotype: This may stem from a read error, because a much larger clone lies one nucleotide away. The missing conserved phenylalanine or tryptophan at the end of this CDR3 makes a read error likely. V usage is TRBV7-9 and J usage is TRBJ2-1; unclear D gene. Germline V gene sequence: CDR1 SEHNR, CDR2 FQNEAQ (reference sequence). V lost 5 bases and J 7 bases, leaving 9 bases between the germline ends. The CDR3 has 12 residues. The CDR3 loop reads CASSPPGNEQFS. The CDR3 bases are TGTGCCAGCAGCCCCCCTGGGAATGAGCAGTTCTCC.

As concerns this clonotype: This may be a read error: a much more frequent sequence differs by one nucleotide. The chain is built from TRBV7-9 and TRBJ1-4; D unresolved. CDR1 SEHNR and CDR2 FQNEAQ come from the germline V gene (reference sequence). The CDR3 length is 12 residues. The CDR3 spells CASSSWTMEMLF. In nucleotides, the CDR3 is TGTGCCAGCAGCTCCTGGACGATGGAGATGCTTTTT. Looking up the rest from reference TRBV7-9 and TRBJ1-4 gives the full variable domain: DTGVSQNPRHKITKRGQNVTFRCDPISEHNRLYWYRQTLGQGPEFLTYFQNEAQLEKSRLLSDRFSAERPKGSFSTLEIQRTEQGDSAMYLCASSSWTMEMLFGSGTQLSVL.

Comments on this clonotype: A junction end diverges from the germline sequence, so it may reflect a read error. The chain combines TRBV4-1 with TRBJ2-7; D remains unclear. The germline gives CDR1 MGHRA, CDR2 YSYEKL. This CDR3 comprises 14 residues. As DNA, the CDR3 is TGCGCCAGCAGCCAAGAAGAGGTCGCCTACGAGCAGAACTTC. As protein: CASSQEEVAYEQNF.